Below, 25 T cell receptor beta chains from the same sample are listed, as sequenced in a study of vaccination effects on CD4 cells after COVID-19. The culture ran for approximately nine days before CD4+ T cells were isolated. Only in-frame clones appear in the TCRdb table, and some are missing; sequencing was by immunoSEQ multiplex PCR. The repertoire consists of about 37,000 clones, with approximately 75% occurring once and the leading ten covering 3%. Antigens of these TCRs are unknown. The sample in question was CD4+ T cells from PBMCs cultured without peptide, obtained before COVID-19 vaccination. Receptors were obtained from a human donor who received a COVID-19 vaccine.

The chain joins TRBV18 to TRBJ2-3; no reliable D call. The V gene's germline CDR1 is KGHSH and CDR2 LQKENI. V was cut by 5 bases and J by 7 bases, with 7 bases left in between. The CDR3 totals 11 residues. For the CDR3, the DNA is TGTGCCAGCTCAGTTGACCATACGCAGTATTTT. Translating gives CASSVDHTQYF.

V gene TRBV9 combines with J gene TRBJ2-1; 7 nucleotides line up with TRBD2. The CDR3 is made up of 15 amino acids. CDR1 and CDR2 (germline): SGDLS, YYNGEE. Trimming at V came to 0 bases and at J to 3 bases, leaving 3 bases not matched to a gene. DNA of the CDR3: TGTGCCAGCAGCGTAGCCCTAGCGGACTACAATGAGCAGTTCTTC. This gives the protein CASSVALADYNEQFF.

The CDR3 region has the DNA TGTGCCAGCAGTCGGACAGGAGCGTATGGCTACACCTTC. Translating gives CASSRTGAYGYTF. The chain employs TRBV6-5 and TRBJ1-2, with 7 bases fitting TRBD1. The CDR3 contains 13 residues. CDR1 and CDR2 (germline): MNHEY, SVGAGI. J gave up 5 bases and V 5 bases, and 5 bases lay outside the gene matches.

This clone was counted only a few times. V gene TRBV30 combines with J gene TRBJ1-1; D call uncertain. This CDR3 is built from 14 residues. CDR1 and CDR2 from the germline V gene are GTSNPN and SVGIG (reference sequence). Trimming cost V 0 bases and J 0 bases, with 8 bases left between them. The CDR3 sequence is CAWSVPGLNTEAFF. For the CDR3, the DNA is TGTGCCTGGAGTGTACCTGGCCTGAACACTGAAGCTTTCTTT. Full variable domain (missing parts from reference TRBV30 and TRBJ1-1): SQTIHQWPATLVQPVGSPLSLECTVEGTSNPNLYWYRQAAGRGLQLLFYSVGIGQISSEVPQNLSASRPQDRQFILSSKKLLLSDSGFYLCAWSVPGLNTEAFFGQGTRLTVV.

The gene calls are TRBV12-3 or TRBV12-4 and TRBJ2-7; D is uncertain. CDR3 length equals 13 residues. V was pared by 7 bases and J by 3 bases, with 13 bases between. For the CDR3, the DNA is TGTGCCAGCACCCAATCCTTGGTCTACGAGCAGTACTTC. Residues: CASTQSLVYEQYF.

This clone was detected once. This chain connects TRBV28 to TRBJ2-7, with 7 bases lining up with TRBD2. The CDR3 spans 15 residues. CDR1 MDHEN and CDR2 SYDVKM come from the germline V gene. The V gene end was trimmed by 1 base and the J gene end by 2 bases; junction bases not matched to a gene: 5. CDR3 sequence reads: CASSLFSSGTYEQYF. Written as DNA, the CDR3 is TGTGCCAGCAGTTTATTCTCCAGCGGGACCTACGAGCAGTACTTC.

This clone has just a few counts. The rearrangement joins TRBV5-1 to TRBJ1-3, with a possible D match to TRBD1 (5 bases). V gave up 0 bases and J gave up 0 bases, with 7 bases separating them. This CDR3 has 15 residues. From germline, CDR1 is SGHRS and CDR2 YFSETQ. The CDR3 coding sequence is TGCGCCAGCAGCTTGGGGACAAGCTCTGGAAACACCATATATTTT. It encodes CASSLGTSSGNTIYF.

This clone turned up a few times. The chain combines TRBV6-5 with TRBJ2-4; no definite D call. Germline loops: CDR1 MNHEY, CDR2 SVGAGI. Trimming removed 8 bases from V and 0 bases from J, with 5 bases in between. The CDR3 has 12 amino acids. The CDR3 loop reads CASGLAKNIQYF. CDR3 nucleotides: TGTGCCAGCGGGCTAGCCAAAAACATTCAGTACTTC.

This chain uses TRBV4-1 with TRBJ1-2; D possibly corresponds to TRBD1 (5 bases). This CDR3 is 13 amino acids long. Trimming took 0 bases from V and 7 from J, leaving 9 bases between them. Germline CDR1 MGHRA, CDR2 YSYEKL. The CDR3 reads CASSQDWGGGYTF. The CDR3 region has the DNA TGCGCCAGCAGCCAAGATTGGGGGGGTGGCTACACCTTC.

This chain joins TRBV9 and TRBJ2-2, with unresolved D. Germline V lookup: CDR1 SGDLS, CDR2 YYNGEE. The length of the CDR3 is 13 residues. The V end lost 5 bases, the J end lost 7 bases, and 12 bases lay between the germline ends. The CDR3 protein is CASSYVDIGELFF. Written as DNA, the CDR3 is TGTGCCAGCAGTTACGTAGATATCGGGGAGCTGTTTTTT.

The chain links TRBV5-6 to TRBJ1-2; D perhaps matches TRBD1 (5 bases). Trimming shortened V by 4 bases and J by 7 bases, and 14 bases separated the two germline ends. Per the germline V gene, CDR1 is SGHDT and CDR2 is YYEEEE. The CDR3 length is 13 residues. CDR3: CASSRDLGSGYTF. In DNA, the CDR3 is TGTGCCAGCAGCAGGGACCTTGGAAGTGGCTACACCTTC.

This clone was found once. The chain employs TRBV4-1 and TRBJ1-2, with D possibly matching TRBD1 (5 bases). This CDR3 spans 19 amino acids. V shed 2 bases and J shed 4 bases, with 26 bases lying between them. Looked up from germline, CDR1 is MGHRA and CDR2 is YSYEKL. The CDR3 sequence: CASSQIPLPIVGVSYGYTF. CDR3 DNA: TGCGCCAGCAGCCAAATCCCCCTCCCCATAGTGGGGGTTTCCTATGGCTACACCTTC.

This clone was seen more than once but under ten times. This rearrangement joins TRBV7-2 to TRBJ1-2; D remains unclear. The length of the CDR3 is 14 residues. CDR1 and CDR2 (germline): SGHTA, FQGNSA. V was cut by 4 bases and J by 3 bases, with 12 bases left in between. CDR3 sequence reads: CASSSPNGDYGYTF. In DNA form, the CDR3 reads TGTGCCAGCAGCTCGCCGAATGGGGACTATGGCTACACCTTC.

This chain uses TRBV4-3 with TRBJ2-6; perhaps TRBD1 as D (5 bases). This CDR3 is 17 amino acids long. V lost 4 bases and J lost 4, with 17 bases in between. Per the germline V gene, CDR1 is LGHNA and CDR2 is YSLEER. CDR3 coding DNA: TGCGCCAGCAGCCCCTCCCCCGCAGGGTCCGGGGCCAACGTCCTGACTTTC. Residues: CASSPSPAGSGANVLTF.

The rearrangement uses TRBV9 and TRBJ1-1; perhaps TRBD1 as D (5 bases). The CDR3 is 14 amino acids. Germline values: CDR1 SGDLS, CDR2 YYNGEE. V lost 3 bases, J lost 1 base, and 10 bases lay in between. The CDR3 DNA reads as TGTGCCAGCAGCGACCCAGACAGGAACACTGAAGCTTTCTTT. This gives the protein CASSDPDRNTEAFF. The full variable domain, in which reference TRBV9 and TRBJ1-1 provide the parts outside the CDR3, is DSGVTQTPKHLITATGQRVTLRCSPRSGDLSVYWYQQSLDQGLQFLIQYYNGEERAKGNILERFSAQQFPDLHSELNLSSLELGDSALYFCASSDPDRNTEAFFGQGTRLTVV.

The sample holds a few counts of this clone. This chain links TRBV5-4 with TRBJ2-1; TRBD2 matches 10 bases. Per germline, CDR1 SGHNT and CDR2 YYREEE (reference sequence). The CDR3 contains 16 residues. Trimming removed 4 bases from V and 9 bases from J; junction bases left unmatched: 13. The CDR3 is CASSVATLAGSGEQFF. In DNA, the CDR3 is TGTGCCAGCAGCGTGGCAACACTAGCGGGATCGGGTGAGCAGTTCTTC.

The genes are TRBV29-1 and TRBJ1-1; 9 bases are shared with TRBD1. Germline values: CDR1 SQVTM, CDR2 ANQGSEA. With 5 bases clipped from V and 10 bases from J, the junction kept 8 bases outside the gene matches. CDR3 length: 12 amino acids. CDR3 in DNA: TGCAGCGTTCAAGTACAGGGGGCCCGAGCTTTCTTT. This translates into CSVQVQGARAFF.

V gene TRBV19 combines with J gene TRBJ1-6, with 9 positions matching TRBD1. CDR3 length equals 16 residues. Trimming at V came to 5 bases and at J to 6 bases, leaving 8 bases not matched to a gene. Germline CDR1 and CDR2: LNHDA and SQIVND (reference sequence). As DNA, the CDR3 is TGTGCCAGTAGTGAAACCGGGACAGGGCTTAATTCACCCCTCCACTTT. It specifies CASSETGTGLNSPLHF.

The CDR3 region is CASSLRDSLYNSPLHF. CDR3 DNA: TGTGCCAGCAGCTTAAGAGACAGCTTGTATAATTCACCCCTCCACTTT. The V and J genes are TRBV5-6 and TRBJ1-6; a weak D match, TRBD1 (5 bases). The CDR3 is 16 amino acids. The germline V and J ends were trimmed by 2 bases and 4 bases, with 13 bases remaining between them. Germline V gene lookup returns CDR1 SGHDT and CDR2 YYEEEE.

The chain uses TRBV2 and TRBJ2-3, with TRBD1 matching 9 bases. In germline, CDR1 is SNHLY, CDR2 FYNNEI. The CDR3 is 13 residues long. Germline trimming cut 6 bases from V and 4 bases from J; bases unmatched to any gene: 2. The CDR3 loop is CASRGQGADTQYF. Here the CDR3 DNA reads TGTGCCAGCAGGGGACAGGGTGCAGATACGCAGTATTTT.

The DNA for the CDR3 is TGTGCCAGCAGCTTAAGTCAGGGGGGTAGAAGTTCACCCCTCCACTTT. Amino acid sequence: CASSLSQGGRSSPLHF. This sequence joins TRBV7-9 and TRBJ1-6, with 7 positions matching TRBD1. This CDR3 has 16 amino acids. Trimming took 2 bases from V and 9 from J; bases not matched to a gene: 10. Germline values: CDR1 SEHNR, CDR2 FQNEAQ (reference sequence). Full variable domain (remainder filled in from reference TRBV7-9 and TRBJ1-6): DTGVSQNPRHKITKRGQNVTFRCDPISEHNRLYWYRQTLGQGPEFLTYFQNEAQLEKSRLLSDRFSAERPKGSFSTLEIQRTEQGDSAMYLCASSLSQGGRSSPLHFGNGTRLTVT.

This sequence joins TRBV4-1 and TRBJ1-2, with D possibly TRBD1 on 6 matching bases. Germline values: CDR1 MGHRA, CDR2 YSYEKL. V lost 4 bases to trimming and J lost 4 bases, with 16 bases between them. This CDR3 contains 15 residues. Here the CDR3 reads CASSPGQYGGYGYTF. In nucleotides, the CDR3 is TGCGCCAGCAGCCCTGGACAGTACGGCGGCTATGGCTACACCTTC.

CDR3 coding DNA: TGTGCCAGCTCACCGCTACCCAGGTCGGCCAATTCACCCCTCCACTTT. It yields the protein CASSPLPRSANSPLHF. V and J are TRBV18 and TRBJ1-6, with D unclear. Trimming cost V 3 bases and J 7 bases, with 16 bases left between them. The CDR3 totals 16 residues. The germline CDR1 and CDR2 sequences are KGHSH and LQKENI.

J is TRBJ2-3 and V is TRBV4-1, with 7 bases that match TRBD1. Germline V gene data show CDR1 as MGHRA and CDR2 as YSYEKL. The CDR3 runs 13 residues. V dropped 5 bases and J dropped 6; count of bases not matched to a gene: 5. This chain's CDR3 is CASSARGWDTQYF. As DNA, the CDR3 is TGCGCCAGCAGCGCCAGGGGGTGGGATACGCAGTATTTT.

The chain uses TRBV11-1 and TRBJ1-5; no definite D call. Between the trimmed V and J ends, which lost 5 bases and 5 bases, there was a span of 10 bases. CDR1 and CDR2 from the germline V gene are SGHAT and FQDESV (reference sequence). This CDR3 region has 13 residues. This CDR3 is CASSTGVDQPQHF. For the CDR3, the DNA is TGTGCCAGCAGCACTGGTGTGGATCAGCCCCAGCATTTT.